This T cell receptor beta chain emerged from a study of PD-1 blockade in classical Hodgkin lymphoma. Study-level background: The study gave patients nivolumab 3 mg/kg intravenously every 2 weeks. Study-level points and caveats: The origin of the repertoire differences remains undefined, with disease activity or prior therapy as possible causes. Reports indicated that newly diagnosed patients had lower baseline TCR diversity than healthy donors did.

Repertoires were generated with immunoSEQ multiplex PCR, while TCRdb's copy carries only in-frame clones and drops some. The table has tens of thousands of clones, about four fifths seen once; the top ten hold 22%. Time point noted: cycle 4 day 1 (C4D1), after 6 weeks of nivolumab. Exposure to brentuximab vedotin varied, and each patient had relapsed following autologous stem cell transplantation. Each best response was a complete response, a partial response or progressive disease. V was shortened by 7 bases and J by 4 bases, with 11 bases between the two germline ends. This CDR3 comprises 13 residues. CDR1 is MNHNS and CDR2 is SASEGT in the germline V gene. This clone was counted between two and nine times. Its target is not known.

The material was peripheral blood mononuclear cells (PBMCs), obtained before the fourth cycle of nivolumab. This TCR was recovered from a human donor with classical Hodgkin lymphoma. V gene TRBV6-1 combines with J gene TRBJ2-1; tentatively, D is TRBD2 (7 bases). CDR3 bases: TGTGCCAGCAAAAAGGGGGGGTACAATGAGCAGTTCTTC. Translating gives CASKKGGYNEQFF.